The 5 T cell receptor beta chains below were found in one sample sequenced in a study of regulatory T cells in long-lasting Graves disease. HTBI primers from iRepertoire and Arm-PCR of CDR3 regions yielded the TCR beta libraries. TCRdb itself ran the multiplex PCR reads through MiXCR, one entry per CDR3 protein. Here the sample spans around 450,000 distinct CDR3 sequences, approximately 16% being singletons. Time point meaning: newly diagnosed GD, antithyroid drugs for less than 3 months. PBMC-derived RNA was used for the TCR library. This sample also appeared in a second study, on T cells in Graves' hyperthyroidism and ophthalmopathy.

Sample: peripheral blood mononuclear cells (PBMCs), taken at new diagnosis, from a patient treated with antithyroid drugs. The source is a woman in her thirties or forties with Graves disease.

This clonotype was recorded many times. The chain links TRBV11-3 to TRBJ1-6; a weak D match, TRBD1 (5 bases). CDR3 size: 15 residues. From germline, CDR1 is SGHNT and CDR2 YENEEA. The germline V and J ends were trimmed by 4 bases and 8 bases, with 15 bases remaining between them. CDR3 amino acids: CASSSRGREDSPLHF. Here the CDR3 DNA reads TGTGCCAGCAGCTCGAGGGGCAGGGAGGATTCACCCCTCCACTTT.

In this sample, this clonotype turned up many times. The chain combines TRBV19 with TRBJ2-7; no definite D call. The germline V gene has CDR1 LNHDA and CDR2 SQIVND (reference sequence). CDR3 length: 13 amino acids. V gave up 1 base and J gave up 4 bases, with 8 bases separating them. CDR3 in amino acids: CASSIGRSYEQYF. The CDR3, as DNA: TGTGCCAGTAGTATAGGACGATCATACGAGCAGTACTTC.

The chain couples TRBV6-5 to TRBJ2-5; TRBD2 agrees at 13 bases. Germline V CDR1 and CDR2: MNHEY, SVGAGI. CDR3 length equals 16 residues. V lost 3 bases to trimming and J lost 5 bases; unmatched junction nucleotides: 6. The CDR3 DNA follows: TGTGCCAGCAGTTATGGACTAGCGGGAGTTTGGGAGACCCAGTACTTC. Translated, it gives CASSYGLAGVWETQYF.

Only a few counts were recorded for this clonotype. A much larger clone differs from this one at a single base, so this may be a read error. V usage is TRBV6-5 and J usage is TRBJ1-1, with D unclear. The V end lost 4 bases, the J end lost 2 bases, and 8 bases lay between the germline ends. This CDR3 is 13 amino acids long. The germline V gene encodes CDR1 MNHEY and CDR2 SVGAGI. This CDR3 reads CASSFRYNTEAFF. CDR3 DNA: TGTGCCAGCAGTTTTAGATACAACACTGAAGCTTTCTTT.

This clonotype was counted between two and nine times. A much larger clone differs from this one at a single base, so this may be a read error. The chain carries TRBV6-2 or TRBV6-3 and TRBJ2-1; 15 bases are shared with TRBD2. The CDR3 consists of 16 residues. Germline CDR1 is MNHEY and CDR2 is SVGEGT. Trimming at V came to 6 bases and at J to 7 bases, leaving 7 bases not matched to a gene. This CDR3 is CASRGLAGGPRNEQFF. CDR3 sequence (DNA): TGTGCCAGCAGAGGACTAGCGGGAGGGCCTAGGAATGAGCAGTTCTTC.